This T cell receptor (beta chain) was documented in a study of cytomegalovirus exposure and HLA in healthy donors. Amplification used 60 Vbeta primers and 13 Jbeta primers. Produced via immunoSEQ multiplex PCR; TCRdb's table is partial and in-frame only. In the table there are roughly 200,000 clones, approximately 88% of which are singletons. CDR3 length: 15 residues. The ends were cut back, 1 base at V and 0 bases at J, with 10 bases in the middle. Germline V gene lookup returns CDR1 LNHDA and CDR2 SQIVND (reference sequence). V and J are TRBV19 and TRBJ2-7; the D gene is possibly TRBD2 (5 bases). The source is a boy between 2 and 10 years old in good health and CMV-seronegative. The specimen was PBMCs. The CDR3 DNA reads TGTGCCAGTAGTATAGGCGGGTCCAGCTCCTACGAGCAGTACTTC. Encoded protein: CASSIGGSSSYEQYF.